The entry below gives a single T cell receptor beta chain sequence along with its context. Described time point: peripheral blood 6 weeks after treatment start. This table comes from immunoSEQ multiplex PCR, and its TCRdb copy is limited to in-frame clones, with some not included. The table has around 24,000 clones, less than 85% seen once. These data originate in a study of PD-L1 blockade in urothelial cancer. As for the study in general: Males with bladder-origin urothelial cancer made up about 90% of the roughly 29 patients. Treatment start was followed by blood analysis at 3 weeks (second dose) and again at 6 weeks. Median T cell yield from blood was roughly 140,000.

CDR1 and CDR2 (germline): SGHNT, YENEEA. V was pared by 5 bases and J by 6 bases, with 17 bases between. This CDR3 comprises 15 residues. Sequencing was performed on PBMCs, taken around atezolizumab (anti-PD-L1) treatment. The V gene is TRBV11-3, the J gene TRBJ2-1; D may be TRBD1 (5 bases). The receptor was derived from a man in his 70s with urothelial cancer. This chain's CDR3 is CASSLRSKRGNEQFF. CDR3 DNA sequence: TGTGCCAGCAGCCTAAGGAGCAAAAGGGGCAATGAGCAGTTCTTC. The variable domain in full, with the rest retrieved from reference TRBV11-3 and TRBJ2-1, is EAGVVQSPRYKIIEKKQPVAFWCNPISGHNTLYWYLQNLGQGPELLIRYENEEAVDDSQLPKDRFSAERLKGVDSTLKIQPAELGDSAVYLCASSLRSKRGNEQFFGPGTRLTVL.